Below are 20 T cell receptor beta chains sequenced from a single sample in a study of identical twins. TCRdb fed the 5' RACE reads into MiXCR, producing one record per CDR3 protein. Altogether more than 200,000 distinct CDR3 sequences are present, over 12% being singletons, with the ten largest covering 8.8%. The sample comprised memory (CD45RO+) T cells sorted from blood. Source of these receptors: a woman aged 18-29 years in good health.

This clonotype was seen a handful of times. This sequence joins TRBV6-5 and TRBJ2-2; D is undetermined. Per the germline V gene, CDR1 is MNHEY and CDR2 is SVGAGI. This CDR3 is built from 15 residues. The V end was cut by 7 bases, the J end by 7 bases, with 19 bases between. CDR3 protein: CASILGHNFSGELFF. The CDR3 DNA sequence: TGTGCCAGCATTTTAGGCCACAACTTCAGCGGGGAGCTGTTTTTT.

The chain employs TRBV6-2 or TRBV6-3 and TRBJ2-2; weak D call: TRBD2 (6 bases). CDR1 is MNHEY, CDR2 SVGEGT, per germline. Trimming cost V 6 bases and J 3 bases, with 23 bases left between them. The CDR3 runs 18 residues. The CDR3 loop reads CASRPNRKGGFDTGELFF. The CDR3 nucleotides read TGTGCCAGCAGACCTAACCGGAAGGGAGGCTTCGACACCGGGGAGCTGTTTTTT.

In its sample, this clonotype was seen a few times. The rearrangement joins TRBV6-4 to TRBJ1-1; D gene unclear. The length of the CDR3 is 14 residues. V lost 6 bases and J 0 bases, leaving 11 bases between the germline ends. Germline CDR1 MRHNA, CDR2 SNTAGT. CDR3 coding DNA: TGTGCCAGCAGAAAAGACGGAATGAACACTGAAGCTTTCTTT. Translated, it gives CASRKDGMNTEAFF.

The rearrangement links TRBV20-1 to TRBJ1-1; possible D gene TRBD1, 6 bases. Trimming removed 8 bases at V and 2 bases at J, with 12 bases between. The CDR3 loop spans 12 amino acids. Germline CDR1 DFQATT, CDR2 SNEGSKA (reference sequence). CDR3 DNA: TGCAGTTCCCCAGGGGATAACACTGAAGCTTTCTTT. Translation: CSSPGDNTEAFF.

V and J are TRBV21-1 and TRBJ2-1. TRBV21-1 is termed a pseudogene. The CDR3 length is 14 residues. The CDR3 loop reads CASSKVSGVNEQFF. The CDR3 DNA reads TGTGCCAGCAGCAAAGTATCAGGAGTCAATGAGCAGTTCTTC.

The chain couples TRBV20-1 to TRBJ1-1, with D possibly being TRBD1 (6 bases). V was trimmed by 4 bases and J by 10 bases, leaving 19 bases between them. The CDR3 runs 13 residues. The germline V gene has CDR1 DFQATT and CDR2 SNEGSKA (reference sequence). The CDR3 is CSAKRDNGGGAFF. The CDR3, as DNA: TGCAGTGCTAAGAGGGACAACGGGGGAGGAGCTTTCTTT.

This clonotype appeared a few times. The chain employs TRBV20-1 and TRBJ2-3; TRBD2 matches at 11 bases. The CDR3 is 18 amino acids. V gave up 6 bases and J gave up 2 bases; unmatched junction bases: 16. Germline assignment: CDR1 DFQATT and CDR2 SNEGSKA (reference sequence). The CDR3 DNA follows: TGCAGTGCCCCGCGATTTATATTAGCGGGAGGGTTCACAGATACGCAGTATTTT. Its translation is CSAPRFILAGGFTDTQYF.

The CDR3 nucleotides read TGCGCCAGCAGACAGGACACGATCTACGAGCAGTACTTC. This gives the protein CASRQDTIYEQYF. The genes are TRBV5-1 and TRBJ2-7; D may be TRBD1 (5 bases). Germline values: CDR1 SGHRS, CDR2 YFSETQ. The CDR3 length is 13 residues. Trimming pared 5 bases from V and 3 bases from J, leaving 12 bases between.

The J gene is TRBJ1-1, the V gene TRBV7-9; no clear D gene. V was pared by 4 bases and J by 5 bases, with 14 bases between. CDR1 SEHNR and CDR2 FQNEAQ come from the germline V gene (reference sequence). The CDR3 loop spans 14 amino acids. CDR3 coding DNA: TGTGCCAGCAGCTATGAAGAGCCCATAACTGAAGCTTTCTTT. Amino acids: CASSYEEPITEAFF.

This clonotype occurred many times. The chain carries TRBV7-8 and TRBJ1-1, with TRBD1 matching over 8 bases. V lost 4 bases, J lost 6 bases, and 10 bases stayed unmatched. There are 15 residues in the CDR3. From germline, CDR1 is SGHVS and CDR2 FQNEAQ. CDR3 region: CASSSSGGAGAEAFF. For the CDR3, the DNA is TGTGCCAGCAGCTCCTCAGGGGGCGCGGGGGCTGAAGCTTTCTTT.

This clonotype has only a few counts. The chain carries TRBV7-9 and TRBJ2-1; tentative D call: TRBD1 (6 bases). CDR1 and CDR2 (germline): SEHNR, FQNEAQ (reference sequence). V was clipped by 4 bases and J by 7 bases, with 8 bases between them. The CDR3 covers 12 residues. Here the CDR3 DNA reads TGTGCCAGCAGCTCGGACAGAAATGAGCAGTTCTTC. It yields the protein CASSSDRNEQFF.

This clonotype came up many times. The rearrangement joins TRBV5-8 to TRBJ2-7, with a tentative D call TRBD1 (6 bases). The CDR3 sequence is 13 residues long. Per germline, CDR1 SGHTS and CDR2 YDEGEE. Between the trimmed V and J ends, which lost 2 bases and 3 bases, there was a span of 9 bases. CDR3: CASSLRDIYEQYF. The CDR3 nucleotides are TGTGCCAGCAGCTTACGGGACATCTACGAGCAGTACTTC. Full variable domain (outside the CDR3, taken from reference TRBV5-8 and TRBJ2-7): EAGVTQSPTHLIKTRGQQATLRCSPISGHTSVYWYQQALGLGLQFLLWYDEGEERNRGNFPPRFSGRQFPNYSSELNVNALELEDSALYLCASSLRDIYEQYFGPGTRLTVT.

The chain is built from TRBV11-2 and TRBJ2-3; no firm D call. CDR3 length: 16 amino acids. Germline values: CDR1 SGHAT, CDR2 FQNNGV. V gave up 1 base and J gave up 2 bases, with 13 bases separating them. As DNA, the CDR3 is TGTGCCAGCAGCTTAGGCCCAGGCTCCGCCACAGATACGCAGTATTTT. Protein sequence: CASSLGPGSATDTQYF.

The V call is TRBV5-6, the J call TRBJ1-5; D call uncertain. Deletions cut 4 bases from V and 4 bases from J, with 9 bases between. Germline V gives CDR1 SGHDT, CDR2 YYEEEE. The CDR3 consists of 13 residues. The CDR3 DNA is TGTGCCAGCAGCAAGGGCCGAAATCAGCCCCAGCATTTT. Its protein product is CASSKGRNQPQHF.

The chain joins TRBV29-1 to TRBJ1-2, with D maybe TRBD1 (5 bases). Germline CDR1 and CDR2: SQVTM and ANQGSEA. V lost 1 base to trimming and J lost 4 bases, with 13 bases between them. The CDR3 has 14 amino acids. As DNA, the CDR3 is TGCAGCGTTGAAGGGGGCCGATCTTCCTATGGCTACACCTTC. It translates to CSVEGGRSSYGYTF.

The chain uses TRBV18 and TRBJ1-4; D unresolved. The CDR3 is 14 residues long. Germline V gene data show CDR1 as KGHSH and CDR2 as LQKENI. The ends were cut back, 3 bases at V and 0 bases at J, with 5 bases in the middle. The CDR3 region is CASSPAPTNEKLFF. The CDR3 nucleotides read TGTGCCAGCTCACCGGCACCAACTAATGAAAAACTGTTTTTT.

This chain links TRBV28 with TRBJ1-1; D uncertain. Trimming removed 1 base from V and 7 bases from J, with 7 bases in between. The germline V gene encodes CDR1 MDHEN and CDR2 SYDVKM. The CDR3 is 12 residues long. CDR3 in amino acids: CASSLFGYEAFF. The CDR3 region has the DNA TGTGCCAGCAGTTTATTTGGGTATGAAGCTTTCTTT.

This chain connects TRBV9 to TRBJ2-7; D ambiguous. Germline CDR1 SGDLS, CDR2 YYNGEE. CDR3 length: 14 amino acids. The V and J ends lost 0 bases and 2 bases respectively, with 9 bases between them. CDR3 sequence: CASSVDPEPYEQYF. The CDR3 nucleotides read TGTGCCAGCAGCGTAGACCCGGAACCCTACGAGCAGTACTTC.

This clonotype has a handful of counts. J is TRBJ1-5 and V is TRBV12-3 or TRBV12-4; a possible D gene is TRBD1 (5 bases). V lost 5 bases and J 6 bases, leaving 17 bases between the germline ends. This CDR3 is 15 amino acids long. CDR3 in amino acids: CASSLGGGWSQPQHF. CDR3 DNA sequence: TGTGCCAGCAGTCTGGGGGGGGGATGGTCTCAGCCCCAGCATTTT.

This clonotype was observed many times. The CDR3 spells CASRTGAGDTQYF. Written as DNA, the CDR3 is TGTGCCAGCCGAACTGGGGCGGGAGATACGCAGTATTTT. The chain has TRBV6-2 or TRBV6-3 and TRBJ2-3; D may match TRBD1 or TRBD2 (5 bases each). The V gene's germline CDR1 is MNHEY and CDR2 SVGEGT. The CDR3 loop spans 13 amino acids. Trimming removed 8 bases from V and 5 bases from J, with 14 bases in between.